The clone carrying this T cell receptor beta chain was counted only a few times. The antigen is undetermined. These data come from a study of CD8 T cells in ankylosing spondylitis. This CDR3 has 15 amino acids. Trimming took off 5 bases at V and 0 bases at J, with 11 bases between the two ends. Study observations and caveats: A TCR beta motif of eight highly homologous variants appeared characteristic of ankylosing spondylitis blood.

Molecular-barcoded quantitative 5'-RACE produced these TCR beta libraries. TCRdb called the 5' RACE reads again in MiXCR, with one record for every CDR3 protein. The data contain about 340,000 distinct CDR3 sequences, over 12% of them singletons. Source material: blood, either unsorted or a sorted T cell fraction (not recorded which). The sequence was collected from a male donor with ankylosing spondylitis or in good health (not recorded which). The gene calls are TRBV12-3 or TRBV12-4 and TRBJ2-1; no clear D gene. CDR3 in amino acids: CASSPRVRSYNEQFF. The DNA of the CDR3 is TGTGCCAGCAGTCCCCGGGTACGCTCCTACAATGAGCAGTTCTTC.